This T cell receptor beta chain appears in the sequencing data of a study of T cells expressing NK-cell markers. The CDR3 consists of 14 residues. The germline gives CDR1 SQVTM, CDR2 ANQGSEA. TCRdb re-called the 5' RACE reads and gives one entry per CDR3 protein, without DNA. The sample table sets out more than 90,000 distinct CDR3 sequences. Sequenced input: blood T cells: a sorted CD56 or NKG2C T cell subset, CD4+ or CD8+ T cells, or bulk PBMC T cells (not recorded which). This rearrangement joins TRBV29-1 to TRBJ2-1; TCRdb indicates TRBD2, and absent DNA this call remains unverified. This TCR came from a woman aged 18-70 years in good health. The CDR3 loop is CSVDVLAGDNEQFF.